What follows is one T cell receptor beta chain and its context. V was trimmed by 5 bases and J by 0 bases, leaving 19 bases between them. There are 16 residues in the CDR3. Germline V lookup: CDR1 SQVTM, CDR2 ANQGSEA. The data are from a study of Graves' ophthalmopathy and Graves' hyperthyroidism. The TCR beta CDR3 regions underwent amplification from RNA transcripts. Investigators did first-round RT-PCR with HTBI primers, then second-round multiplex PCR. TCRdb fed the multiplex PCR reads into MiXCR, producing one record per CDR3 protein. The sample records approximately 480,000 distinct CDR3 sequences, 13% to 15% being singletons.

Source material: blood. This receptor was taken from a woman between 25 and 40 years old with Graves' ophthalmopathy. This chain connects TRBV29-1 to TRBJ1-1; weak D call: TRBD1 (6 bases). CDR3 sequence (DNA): TGCAGCGTTCCAAAAACCCCAGGGGACTTGAACACTGAAGCTTTCTTT. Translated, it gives CSVPKTPGDLNTEAFF.